These T cell receptor beta chains were read from a single sample in a study of blood T cell repertoires in COVID-19. Profiled with immunoSEQ multiplex PCR; TCRdb holds only in-frame clones, not every one. The table includes around 300,000 clones, approximately 86% detected once. Sequences were obtained from peripheral blood. These receptors all come from a woman under 40 who had recovered from COVID-19. The CDR3 runs from the conserved cysteine through the conserved F or W. A D gene is named only where the DNA matches it firmly. Only part of the rows carry a size: once, few, many, or a class if the clone is expanded.

abundance	v_gene	d_gene	j_gene	CDR3nt	CDR3aa
NA	TRBV5-1	TRBD2	TRBJ2-3	TGCGCCAGCACCGGAAAGGCGGGGGGGCCCACAGATACGCAGTATTTT	CASTGKAGGPTDTQYF
NA	TRBV11-2	NA	TRBJ2-2	TGTGCCAGCACCTTGGGGACTTCAAACACCGGGGAGCTGTTTTTT	CASTLGTSNTGELFF
NA	TRBV6-5	NA	TRBJ1-2	TGTGCCAGCACTGGGACAAGCGACTATGGCTACACCTTC	CASTGTSDYGYTF
NA	TRBV11-2	TRBD2	TRBJ2-3	TGTGCCAGCAGCAATAGCGGGCGAACGCGTACAGATACGCAGTATTTT	CASSNSGRTRTDTQYF
NA	TRBV29-1	NA	TRBJ2-7	TGCAGCGTTTGCGAGGACACCGCCTCCTACGAGCAGTACTTC	CSVCEDTASYEQYF
NA	TRBV6-2/TRBV6-3	NA	TRBJ2-7	TGTGCCAGCAGTTACCCCGTGTCGGGTCCCTACGAGCAGTACTTC	CASSYPVSGPYEQYF
many	TRBV19	NA	TRBJ1-3	TGTGCCAGTAGAAGTGGTACAGGCGGACACACCATATATTTT	CASRSGTGGHTIYF
NA	TRBV29-1	TRBD2	TRBJ2-1	TGCAGCGTTGAGTATAGGGGCCAGGGGTCCAGCGGGAGGGCCTACAATGAGCAGTTCTTC	CSVEYRGQGSSGRAYNEQFF
NA	TRBV7-8	NA	TRBJ2-3	TGTGCCAGCACCAACTCGTGGGGTGGGAGGCTCACAGATACGCAGTATTTT	CASTNSWGGRLTDTQYF
NA	TRBV2	TRBD2	TRBJ2-2	TGTGCCAGCAGTTATCTGACTAGCGGGGGGCAGAACACCGGGGAGCTGTTTTTT	CASSYLTSGGQNTGELFF
NA	TRBV7-2	TRBD1	TRBJ2-1	TGTGCCAGCAGCTTAAGGGGGCGTCGGAATGAGCAGTTCTTC	CASSLRGRRNEQFF
few	TRBV29-1	NA	TRBJ2-5	TGCAGCGTGGGACTTCTCCAAGAGACCCAGTACTTC	CSVGLLQETQYF
few	TRBV19	NA	TRBJ1-5	TGTGCCAGTAGTATTTACCGGACACCCAATCAGCCCCAGCATTTT	CASSIYRTPNQPQHF
NA	TRBV6-6	TRBD1	TRBJ1-1	TGTGCCAGTAGACAGGGTCCGACTGAAGCTTTCTTT	CASRQGPTEAFF
once	TRBV11-2	TRBD2	TRBJ2-1	TGTGCCAGCAGCTCGTTAGCGGGCCTTTCCTACAATGAGCAGTTCTTC	CASSSLAGLSYNEQFF
NA	TRBV7-2	NA	TRBJ1-3	TGTGCCAGCAGCGCCTCCGGGGGTGGAAACACCATATATTTT	CASSASGGGNTIYF
NA	TRBV18	TRBD2	TRBJ2-7	TGTGCCAGCTCACCACCTTCTAGCGGGAGCTCCGAGCAGTACTTC	CASSPPSSGSSEQYF
NA	TRBV3-1/TRBV3-2	NA	TRBJ1-1	TGTGCCAGCAGCCAAGGTGCGTTAGGGAGGCCTAGCACTGAAGCTTTCTTT	CASSQGALGRPSTEAFF
NA	TRBV10-3	NA	TRBJ2-1	TGTGCCATCAGTGATAGGGGAAGCTCCTACAATGAGCAGTTCTTC	CAISDRGSSYNEQFF
NA	TRBV3-1/TRBV3-2	NA	TRBJ1-1	TGTGCCAGCAGCCAAGATATTGGGACAAACATGAACACTGAAGCTTTCTTT	CASSQDIGTNMNTEAFF
NA	TRBV11-2	NA	TRBJ2-5	TGTGCCAGCAGCTCCGTCGCGGGGCAAGAGACCCAGTACTTC	CASSSVAGQETQYF
NA	TRBV7-2	TRBD1	TRBJ2-5	TGTGCCAGCAGCCCGCCCGGGGACAGTAAAGAGACCCAGTACTTC	CASSPPGDSKETQYF
NA	TRBV13	NA	TRBJ1-5	TGTGCCAGCAGCGAGGGAGTGGGAGGCCAGCCCCAGCATTTT	CASSEGVGGQPQHF
once	TRBV5-6	TRBD1	TRBJ1-6	TGTGCCAGCAGCTACGCCGCTGGGACAGGGAGGACGGCCCTCCACTTT	CASSYAAGTGRTALHF
NA	TRBV18	NA	TRBJ1-5	TGTGCCAGCTCACTCAATTCAGATAGCAATCAGCCCCAGCATTTT	CASSLNSDSNQPQHF
NA	TRBV28	NA	TRBJ2-5	TGTGGAGCCTCCGGTCCCATCCAAGAGACCCAGTACTTC	CGASGPIQETQYF
NA	TRBV19	NA	TRBJ2-6	TGTGCCAGTAGTACCCCAGGGACTGGGGCCAACGTCCTGACTTTC	CASSTPGTGANVLTF
NA	TRBV24-1	TRBD1	TRBJ1-2	TGTGCCACGGAGTCTGGACAGGGTGGGAACTACACCTTC	CATESGQGGNYTF
few	TRBV4-1	NA	TRBJ1-6	TGCGCCAGCAGCCAAGATTGGTACAGGTCTAATTCACCCCTCCACTTT	CASSQDWYRSNSPLHF
NA	TRBV7-9	NA	TRBJ1-2	TGTGCCAGCAGCTTAACTACGTTAGGGGGGGCGGAAAGCTATGGCTACACCTTC	CASSLTTLGGAESYGYTF
NA	TRBV7-9	TRBD1	TRBJ1-6	TGTGCCAGCAGCGGACAGGGGGCTTTTTCACCCCTCCACTTT	CASSGQGAFSPLHF
once	TRBV6-2/TRBV6-3	NA	TRBJ2-1	TGTGCCAGCAGTTACTCTTCTAGAACCTACAATGAGCAGTTCTTC	CASSYSSRTYNEQFF
NA	TRBV7-9	NA	TRBJ2-2	TGTGCCAGCAGGGAGTTGGCGACCCCTCGGCCCGGGGAGCTGTTTTTT	CASRELATPRPGELFF